The 26 T cell receptor beta chains in this list originate from one sample, sequenced in a study of PD-1 blockade in classical Hodgkin lymphoma. Some clones are missing from TCRdb's copy, which holds only in-frame ones; the method was immunoSEQ multiplex PCR. The sample has tens of thousands of clones, just over 90% seen once. Each and every patient relapsed after autologous stem cell transplantation, and patients got differing brentuximab vedotin exposure. Source: peripheral blood mononuclear cells (PBMCs), taken at baseline. These receptors were taken from a human donor with classical Hodgkin lymphoma.

This chain uses TRBV7-7 with TRBJ2-2, with D possibly matching TRBD2 (5 bases). Germline V gives CDR1 SSHAT, CDR2 FNYEAQ (reference sequence). V was cut by 0 bases and J by 7 bases, with 12 bases left in between. The CDR3 consists of 15 residues. The CDR3 spells CASSLAVGRGGELFF. The CDR3, as DNA: TGTGCCAGCAGCTTAGCGGTTGGGAGAGGCGGGGAGCTGTTTTTT.

J is TRBJ2-7 and V is TRBV7-2; TRBD2 might be the D (5 bases). The CDR3 consists of 12 residues. The germline V gene has CDR1 SGHTA and CDR2 FQGNSA. V lost 1 base to trimming and J lost 6 bases, with 7 bases between them. CDR3: CASSLGLAEQYF. CDR3 nucleotide sequence: TGTGCCAGCAGCTTAGGGCTAGCCGAGCAGTACTTC.

The chain combines TRBV6-5 with TRBJ1-1, with D uncertain. Trimming left V 2 bases short and J 1 base short, with 11 bases between. The V gene's germline CDR1 is MNHEY and CDR2 SVGAGI. The CDR3 contains 15 residues. CDR3 sequence (DNA): TGTGCCAGCAGTTACGGGTCGGTTCCGAACACTGAAGCTTTCTTT. Translating gives CASSYGSVPNTEAFF.

The J gene is TRBJ2-5, the V gene TRBV9; the match to TRBD2 covers 10 bases. V trimming: 3 bases; J trimming: 5 bases; junction bases outside the gene matches: 4. This CDR3 has 14 amino acids. Germline V gives CDR1 SGDLS, CDR2 YYNGEE. This chain's CDR3 is CASSALAGAETQYF. For the CDR3, the DNA is TGTGCCAGCAGCGCCCTAGCGGGAGCGGAGACCCAGTACTTC.

V usage is TRBV7-3 and J usage is TRBJ2-1, with 8 bases fitting TRBD2. The length of the CDR3 is 13 residues. Germline CDR1 SGHTA, CDR2 FQGTGA. Losses at the gene ends were 3 bases for V and 9 bases for J; bases not matched to a gene: 4. For the CDR3, the DNA is TGTGCCAGCAGCTTTCGGGGGGGCCGTGAGCAGTTCTTC. Its protein is CASSFRGGREQFF.

This clone appeared once. This sequence joins TRBV5-5 and TRBJ2-7; TRBD2 matches 11 bases. The V segment lost 4 bases and the J segment 2 bases; nucleotides outside the gene matches: 5. In germline, CDR1 is SGHKS, CDR2 YYEKEE (reference sequence). CDR3 length equals 15 residues. CDR3 protein: CASSRTSGGTYEQYF. CDR3 coding DNA: TGTGCCAGCAGCCGCACTAGCGGGGGAACCTACGAGCAGTACTTC.

V and J are TRBV7-6 and TRBJ2-5; D gene ambiguous. This CDR3 has 14 residues. The V end was cut by 6 bases, the J end by 1 base, with 12 bases between. CDR1 SGHVS and CDR2 FNYEAQ come from the germline V gene. This CDR3 is CASSLYSVQETQYF. The CDR3 nucleotides are TGTGCCAGCAGTTTGTACTCGGTCCAAGAGACCCAGTACTTC.

The rearrangement uses TRBV7-2 and TRBJ2-7; TRBD2 aligns across 9 bases. The V and J ends lost 1 base and 2 bases, in that order; junction bases with no gene match: 3. CDR1 and CDR2 from the germline V gene are SGHTA and FQGNSA. CDR3 size: 15 residues. CDR3 nucleotide sequence: TGTGCCAGCAGCTTAGGACTAGCGGCCACCTACGAGCAGTACTTC. It translates to CASSLGLAATYEQYF.

J is TRBJ1-2 and V is TRBV19, with a possible D match to TRBD1 (5 bases). The CDR3 covers 15 residues. Germline CDR1 is LNHDA and CDR2 is SQIVND (reference sequence). V lost 5 bases, J lost 4 bases, and 17 bases lay in between. CDR3 loop: CASSPTKGRAYGYTF. The CDR3 DNA is TGTGCCAGTAGTCCCACCAAGGGCAGGGCCTATGGCTACACCTTC.

The chain links TRBV30 to TRBJ2-7; 9 bases are shared with TRBD1. V dropped 5 bases and J dropped 5; count of bases not matched to a gene: 13. The CDR3 contains 15 residues. Germline values: CDR1 GTSNPN, CDR2 SVGIG (reference sequence). In DNA form, the CDR3 reads TGTGCCTGGGCTGAAGGGACAGGGTATAGCGACGAGCAGTACTTC. Encoded protein: CAWAEGTGYSDEQYF.

This chain links TRBV7-2 with TRBJ2-1, with D possibly TRBD1 on 6 matching bases. Looked up from germline, CDR1 is SGHTA and CDR2 is FQGNSA. The CDR3 is 13 amino acids. The V end lost 5 bases, the J end lost 6 bases, and 11 bases lay between the germline ends. As DNA, the CDR3 is TGTGCCAGCAGCCCGAGGGGGTTCAATGAGCAGTTCTTC. Residues: CASSPRGFNEQFF.

The chain joins TRBV4-2 to TRBJ2-1; D may be TRBD2 (6 bases). Germline values: CDR1 LGHNA, CDR2 YNFKEQ. V was shortened by 2 bases and J by 7 bases, with 15 bases between the two germline ends. The CDR3 is made up of 15 amino acids. This chain's CDR3 is CASSQPGGVVNEQFF. CDR3 nucleotide sequence: TGTGCCAGCAGCCAACCCGGGGGAGTAGTGAATGAGCAGTTCTTC.

This chain links TRBV4-3 with TRBJ2-2, with a tentative D call TRBD1 (7 bases). This CDR3 has 14 amino acids. Germline V CDR1 and CDR2: LGHNA, YSLEER. Trimming cost V 2 bases and J 4 bases, with 8 bases left between them. This CDR3 reads CASSQQGGTGELFF. The CDR3 bases are TGCGCCAGCAGCCAACAGGGGGGCACCGGGGAGCTGTTTTTT.

CDR3 protein: CASSPSGTGKGEKLFF. CDR3 in DNA: TGTGCCAGCAGCCCCTCCGGGACAGGGAAGGGGGAAAAACTGTTTTTT. The chain joins TRBV28 to TRBJ1-4, with 9 bases aligning to TRBD1. Germline V gives CDR1 MDHEN, CDR2 SYDVKM. CDR3 length: 16 amino acids. The trim removed 6 bases at V and 8 bases at J, leaving 13 bases unmatched.

The gene calls are TRBV10-3 and TRBJ1-4; no firm D call. The CDR3 consists of 14 residues. CDR1 and CDR2 from the germline V gene are ENHRY and SYGVKD. V was pared by 5 bases and J by 0 bases, with 7 bases between. In nucleotides, the CDR3 is TGTGCCATCAGTAACACCGCAACTAATGAAAAACTGTTTTTT. Amino acid sequence: CAISNTATNEKLFF.

This rearrangement joins TRBV28 to TRBJ1-2; tentative D call: TRBD1 (5 bases). The CDR3 is 13 amino acids. Germline lookup yields CDR1 MDHEN and CDR2 SYDVKM. Trimming removed 3 bases from V and 2 bases from J, with 7 bases in between. The CDR3 spells CASSFRQNYGYTF. The CDR3, as DNA: TGTGCCAGCAGTTTCCGACAGAACTATGGCTACACCTTC.

The chain couples TRBV5-1 to TRBJ2-5; D is ambiguous. Looked up from germline, CDR1 is SGHRS and CDR2 is YFSETQ. The V end was cut by 4 bases, the J end by 5 bases, with 12 bases between. The CDR3 is made up of 13 amino acids. The CDR3 DNA sequence: TGCGCCAGCAGCGCCGGCTCCTCCGAGACCCAGTACTTC. It specifies CASSAGSSETQYF.

This chain connects TRBV9 to TRBJ1-1, with D maybe TRBD1 (5 bases). The CDR3 covers 17 residues. CDR1 SGDLS and CDR2 YYNGEE come from the germline V gene. V lost 4 bases and J 0 bases, leaving 19 bases between the germline ends. The CDR3 DNA sequence: TGTGCCAGCAGCCCATTGGGGGGTTTTGGCATGAACACTGAAGCTTTCTTT. Residues: CASSPLGGFGMNTEAFF.

The chain links TRBV6-4 to TRBJ1-2, with 8 bases identical to TRBD1. CDR3 length: 15 residues. The J segment lost 1 base and the V segment lost 11 bases, leaving 12 bases of the junction unmatched. CDR1 and CDR2 from the germline V gene are MRHNA and SNTAGT. The CDR3 is CAFGRDRSLNYGYTF. CDR3 nucleotide sequence: TGTGCCTTCGGAAGGGACAGGAGCCTTAACTATGGCTACACCTTC.

The chain employs TRBV4-2 and TRBJ1-2; maybe TRBD1 (5 bases). The germline V and J ends were trimmed by 0 bases and 6 bases, with 20 bases remaining between them. Germline V CDR1 and CDR2: LGHNA, YNFKEQ. This CDR3 has 17 amino acids. The CDR3 loop reads CASSQDLGAGRRDGYTF. The CDR3 DNA reads as TGTGCCAGCAGCCAAGATCTCGGAGCAGGGAGGAGGGATGGCTACACCTTC.

The V gene is TRBV13, the J gene TRBJ2-1; 11 bases are a match to TRBD2. Trimming at V came to 5 bases and at J to 0 bases, leaving 12 bases not matched to a gene. This CDR3 spans 19 amino acids. Germline assignment: CDR1 PRHDT and CDR2 FYEKMQ (reference sequence). CDR3 nucleotides: TGTGCCAGCAGCCCAGGGGGCTTAGCGGGAGGGCTCTCCTACAATGAGCAGTTCTTC. This translates into CASSPGGLAGGLSYNEQFF.

The sample holds one count of this clone. The rearrangement joins TRBV2 to TRBJ1-2, with 7 bases fitting TRBD1. Germline CDR1 SNHLY, CDR2 FYNNEI. The CDR3 totals 13 residues. The V and J ends lost 11 bases and 5 bases, in that order; junction bases with no gene match: 11. Here the CDR3 DNA reads TGTGCCGGAAAGGGGACAGAATCATATGGCTACACCTTC. It specifies CAGKGTESYGYTF.

The chain uses TRBV23-1 and TRBJ2-7, with D perhaps TRBD1 (5 bases). TRBV23-1 is given ORF status, its function remaining uncertain. The CDR3 runs 14 residues. Trimming cost V 8 bases and J 2 bases, with 16 bases left between them. For the CDR3, the DNA is TGCGCCAGCCCGAAGACAGACGGTACCTACGAGCAGTACTTC. This translates into CASPKTDGTYEQYF.

The V gene is TRBV4-1, the J gene TRBJ2-7; TRBD1 might be the D (6 bases). Trimming took 3 bases from V and 3 from J, leaving 15 bases between them. Germline V lookup: CDR1 MGHRA, CDR2 YSYEKL. CDR3 length: 15 amino acids. The DNA of the CDR3 is TGCGCCAGCAGCCAGGCCCCGGGACAAAACTACGAGCAGTACTTC. Protein: CASSQAPGQNYEQYF.

This sequence joins TRBV7-9 and TRBJ1-3; D not resolved. The V gene lost 1 base and the J gene lost 0 bases, with 13 bases spanning the gap. There are 17 residues in the CDR3. Per germline, CDR1 SEHNR and CDR2 FQNEAQ (reference sequence). This chain's CDR3 is CASSLGAESYSGNTIYF. CDR3 DNA: TGTGCCAGCAGCTTAGGGGCCGAATCCTACTCTGGAAACACCATATATTTT.

This chain uses TRBV11-2 with TRBJ2-3; perhaps D is TRBD1 or TRBD2 (7 bases each). Germline V gene lookup returns CDR1 SGHAT and CDR2 FQNNGV. This CDR3 spans 14 amino acids. Trimming stripped 11 bases from V and 0 bases from J, with 15 bases between. CDR3 DNA: TGTGCCGGGGGGCAGGGGGGGAGCACAGATACGCAGTATTTT. It encodes CAGGQGGSTDTQYF.